The source of this T cell receptor (beta chain) is a study of blood T cell repertoires in COVID-19 (dated by TCRdb to about 2020). Turning to the overall study: Collaborator samples came from the United States, Italy and Spain and covered acute and convalescent phases of COVID-19. The material from the prospective study consisted of cDNA or gDNA derived from T cells, B-cell-depleted T cells, or PBMCs. Subjects who had been exposed to COVID-19, were actively infected with it, or had recovered from it provided the deeply sampled blood TCRbeta repertoires that made up the dataset. The repertoires were made available in a free public database intended to serve as a resource for research on the immune response to SARS-CoV-2. The samples were drawn from two sources: the first 160 participants of the ongoing ImmuneRACE study, and 1,000 to 1,500 subjects contributed by 6 global collaborators. The sample metadata nearly always contained a de-identified subject ID, COVID-19 status, age in years and sex. HLA class I and class II types, where available, came from metadata supplied by the sample provider rather than from assay-based typing.

Trimming takes 3 bases off V and 3 bases off J; junction bases not matched to a gene: 4. Sequences LNHDA (CDR1) and SQIVND (CDR2) are obtained from the germline V gene (reference sequence). There are 15 amino acids in the CDR3, from cysteine to phenylalanine inclusive. Left in the record is the CDR3 DNA by itself, 45 bases read in frame from the first base. Collaborating institutions collected whole blood in K2EDTA tubes following their own protocols. Collaborator samples were shipped for TCRbeta analysis as frozen whole blood, isolated PBMCs, or DNA extracted from either sample type. Beyond this particular receptor, the publication reports: Clinical and demographic metadata were provided uncurated, with the amount varying by source and participant.

The immunoSEQ Assay, a bias-controlled multiplex PCR, was used to amplify TCRbeta CDR3 regions from genomic DNA. The authors' analysis ran thus. The number of nucleated cells in each sample was estimated by amplification of reference gene primers within the assay. Sequence reads were collapsed and filtered to measure the absolute abundance of every unique TCRbeta CDR3 rearrangement. For each sample, productive Simpson clonality was calculated as the square root of Simpson's diversity index across productive rearrangements. This immuneACCESS table, as held by TCRdb, lists in-frame sequences with V and J called but not all clones. Of the missing ones, under half trace to an unresolved V gene in checked studies; the others have no known cause. The D gene and trimming were derived from the DNA, and the V and J assignments and clone size from that table. This sample has about 79,000 clones in its table, and approximately 90% of those were observed once. The ten largest make up around 13% of the sample.

With respect to this clone: It has no known antigen specificity. Base qualities are not provided; no much larger clone lies one nucleotide away.

Sequencing was carried out using peripheral blood. The chain was built from TRBV19 and TRBJ1-2; the junction holds 10 bases that match TRBD1. The TCR was taken from a man in his 70s with active or convalescent COVID-19. The CDR3 has the sequence CASSIRDRGYYGYTF. The nucleotide sequence reads as follows: TGTGCCAGTAGTATTCGGGACAGGGGATACTATGGCTACACCTTC.